The present T cell receptor (beta chain) was sequenced within a study of identifying expanded T cells in peripheral blood. Profiling relied on immunoSEQ multiplex PCR, and the TCRdb table lists in-frame clones only, not all of them. The repertoire holds 100,000 to 110,000 clones, with over 70% as singletons. Collection occurred without any documented infections or immune events in donors. This CDR3 contains 14 residues. Germline loops: CDR1 SQVTM, CDR2 ANQGSEA. The V end was cut by 1 base, the J end by 7 bases, with 16 bases between. The rearrangement uses TRBV29-1 and TRBJ1-2; the D gene is possibly TRBD1 (6 bases). The TCR was taken from a person aged 18-70 years in good health. Material: blood. In DNA form, the CDR3 reads TGCAGCGTTGAAGTTAACAGGGAGGTGGGTGGCTACACCTTC. This gives the protein CSVEVNREVGGYTF. Looking up the rest from reference TRBV29-1 and TRBJ1-2 gives the full variable domain: SAVISQKPSRDICQRGTSLTIQCQVDSQVTMMFWYRQQPGQSLTLIATANQGSEATYESGFVIDKFPISRPNLTFSTLTVSNMSPEDSSIYLCSVEVNREVGGYTFGSGTRLTVV.